This T cell receptor beta chain was sequenced for a study of CD8+ T cells in alopecia areata. Peripheral blood and lesional scalp punch biopsies were taken from alopecia areata patients. PBMCs were stained for CD3, CD4 and CD8, and CD4+ and CD8+ T cells were sorted. As for this clone: What it binds is unknown.

Study-level points and caveats: Scalp specimens additionally yield sequences from normal skin's resident alphabeta T cells.

CDR1 and CDR2 (germline): SGHRS, YFSETQ. This CDR3 is 15 amino acids long. The ends were cut back, 5 bases at V and 5 bases at J, with 17 bases in the middle. The authors extracted RNA and reverse transcribed it into cDNA as the sequencing template. TCRdb's copy holds only in-frame clones and misses some; the assay was immunoSEQ multiplex PCR. The table shows around 250,000 clones, with roughly two thirds occurring only once. The material was CD4+ T cells sorted from blood, obtained at week 0. The chain carries TRBV5-1 and TRBJ2-1; D not certain. The TCR comes from a human donor with alopecia areata. The CDR3 region is CASRFSGKVNNEQFF. The CDR3 DNA reads as TGCGCCAGCAGGTTCTCTGGGAAGGTTAACAATGAGCAGTTCTTC.